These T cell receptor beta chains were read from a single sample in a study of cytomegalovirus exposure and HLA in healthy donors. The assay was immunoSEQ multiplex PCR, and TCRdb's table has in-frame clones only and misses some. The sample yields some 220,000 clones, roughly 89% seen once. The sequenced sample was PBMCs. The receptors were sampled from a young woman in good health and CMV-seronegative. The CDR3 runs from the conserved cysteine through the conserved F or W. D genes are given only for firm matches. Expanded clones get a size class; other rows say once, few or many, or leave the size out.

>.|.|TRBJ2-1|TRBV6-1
CASSGLKRTGYNEQFF
TGTGCCAGCAGTGGCCTAAAGAGAACAGGTTACAATGAGCAGTTCTTC
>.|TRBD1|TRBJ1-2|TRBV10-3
CAFSGGRGYTF
TGTGCCTTCTCAGGGGGGCGAGGCTACACCTTC
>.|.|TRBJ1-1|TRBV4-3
CAFGVNTEAFF
TGCGCATTCGGAGTGAACACTGAAGCTTTCTTT
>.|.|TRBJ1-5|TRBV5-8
CASSLAAGVGNQPQHF
TGTGCCAGCAGCTTGGCCGCAGGGGTCGGCAATCAGCCCCAGCATTTT
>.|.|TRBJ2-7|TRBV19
CASSPWGIDFGEEEQYF
TGTGCCAGTAGTCCTTGGGGAATTGATTTCGGGGAGGAAGAGCAGTACTTC
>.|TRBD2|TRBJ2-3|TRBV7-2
CASSHPGGGANTDTQYF
TGTGCCAGCAGCCACCCGGGCGGGGGGGCTAACACAGATACGCAGTATTTT
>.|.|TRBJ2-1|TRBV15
CAIRRSSYNEQFF
TGTGCCATCAGGAGGAGCTCCTACAATGAGCAGTTCTTC
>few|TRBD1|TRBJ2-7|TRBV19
CASSPTGNFDYEQYF
TGTGCCAGTAGTCCGACAGGGAATTTTGACTACGAGCAGTACTTC
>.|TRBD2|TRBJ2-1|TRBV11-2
CASSSPLAGDLNEQFF
TGTGCCAGCAGCTCGCCGCTAGCGGGGGACCTGAATGAGCAGTTCTTC
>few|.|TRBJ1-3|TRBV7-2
CASSLTPGASGNTIYF
TGTGCCAGCAGCCTTACTCCAGGGGCCTCTGGAAACACCATATATTTT
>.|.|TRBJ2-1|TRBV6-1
CASSEGIAFRTEQFF
TGTGCCAGCAGTGAAGGCATAGCTTTTCGCACTGAGCAGTTCTTC
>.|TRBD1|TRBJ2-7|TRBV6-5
CASSYVGTGVGEQYF
TGTGCCAGCAGTTACGTAGGGACAGGGGTAGGCGAGCAGTACTTC
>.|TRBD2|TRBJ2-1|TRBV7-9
CASSSVGTSVVLEQFF
TGTGCCAGCAGCTCCGTGGGGACTAGCGTGGTCCTTGAGCAGTTCTTC
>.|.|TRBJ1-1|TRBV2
CASRAYRELTEAFF
TGTGCCAGCAGGGCATACAGGGAGTTAACTGAAGCTTTCTTT
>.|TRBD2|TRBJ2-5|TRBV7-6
CASSPRGDGGAGETQYF
TGTGCCAGCAGCCCCCGGGGGGACGGGGGGGCAGGAGAGACCCAGTACTTC
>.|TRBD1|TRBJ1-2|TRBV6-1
CASSTGGGYGYTF
TGTGCCAGCAGTACAGGGGGAGGCTATGGCTACACCTTC
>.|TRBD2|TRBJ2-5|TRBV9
CASSVGILAGAVEQYF
TGTGCCAGCAGCGTAGGGATACTAGCGGGAGCGGTAGAGCAGTACTTC
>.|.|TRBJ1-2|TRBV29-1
CSVEDSIDFGYTF
TGCAGCGTTGAAGATTCAATAGACTTTGGCTACACCTTC
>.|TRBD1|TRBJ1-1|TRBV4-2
CASSHGQANTEAFF
TGTGCCAGCAGCCACGGACAGGCGAACACTGAAGCTTTCTTT
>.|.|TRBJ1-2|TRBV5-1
CASSLDLLYGYTF
TGCGCCAGCAGCCTGGATCTTCTCTATGGCTACACCTTC
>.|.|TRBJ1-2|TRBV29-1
CSVEMSLPHPYGYTF
TGCAGCGTTGAAATGTCCCTACCCCACCCCTATGGCTACACCTTC
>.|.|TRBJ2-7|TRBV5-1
CASSLGGNHEQYF
TGCGCCAGCAGCTTGGGCGGGAACCACGAGCAGTACTTC
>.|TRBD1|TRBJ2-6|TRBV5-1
CASTPGGSGANVLTF
TGCGCCAGCACGCCAGGGGGCTCTGGGGCCAACGTCCTGACTTTC
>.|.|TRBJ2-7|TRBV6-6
CASSPPRGLSYEQYF
TGTGCCAGCAGTCCCCCGCGGGGCCTCTCCTACGAGCAGTACTTC
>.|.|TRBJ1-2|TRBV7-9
CASSLRLTAANYGYTF
TGTGCCAGCAGCTTACGGCTAACAGCAGCTAACTATGGCTACACCTTC
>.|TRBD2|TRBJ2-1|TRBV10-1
CASSEPLAGEQFF
TGCGCCAGCAGTGAGCCACTAGCGGGGGAGCAGTTCTTC
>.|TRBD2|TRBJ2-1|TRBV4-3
CASSQDGQGGGGKNEQFF
TGCGCCAGCAGCCAAGATGGTCAAGGCGGGGGGGGGAAGAATGAGCAGTTCTTC
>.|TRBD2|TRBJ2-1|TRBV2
CASSGLGLADSYNEQFF
TGTGCCAGCAGTGGACTGGGACTAGCGGATTCCTACAATGAGCAGTTCTTC
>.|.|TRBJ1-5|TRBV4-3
CASSQVGGGNQPQHF
TGCGCCAGCAGCCAAGTGGGGGGTGGCAATCAGCCCCAGCATTTT
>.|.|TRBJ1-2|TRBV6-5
CASSRNRARYGYTF
TGTGCCAGCAGTCGAAACAGGGCCCGCTATGGCTACACCTTC
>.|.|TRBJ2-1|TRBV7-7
CASSLGSSQGNEQFF
TGTGCCAGCAGCTTAGGTTCTTCGCAGGGCAATGAGCAGTTCTTC
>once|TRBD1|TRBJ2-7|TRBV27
CASSSYRGYEQYF
TGTGCCAGCAGTAGCTACAGGGGTTATGAGCAGTACTTC
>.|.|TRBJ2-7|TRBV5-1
CASSLDPSTYEQYF
TGCGCCAGCAGCTTGGATCCCAGTACCTACGAGCAGTACTTC
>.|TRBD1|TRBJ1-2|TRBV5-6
CASSLIGQGSNYGYTF
TGTGCCAGCAGCTTGATCGGACAGGGCTCTAACTATGGCTACACCTTC
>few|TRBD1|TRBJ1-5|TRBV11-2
CASSYTTGGSNQPQHF
TGTGCCAGCAGTTATACGACAGGGGGGAGTAATCAGCCCCAGCATTTT
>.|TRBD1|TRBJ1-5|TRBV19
CASSMWDRGDQPQHF
TGTGCCAGTAGTATGTGGGACAGGGGGGATCAGCCCCAGCATTTT
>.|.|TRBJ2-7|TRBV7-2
CASSIAPGRDYEQYF
TGTGCCAGCAGCATAGCGCCGGGAAGGGACTACGAGCAGTACTTC
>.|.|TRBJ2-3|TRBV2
CASSGGPGTDTQYF
TGTGCCAGCAGTGGGGGGCCGGGCACAGATACGCAGTATTTT
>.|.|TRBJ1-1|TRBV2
CATRRVNTEAFF
TGTGCCACTAGGAGGGTGAACACTGAAGCTTTCTTT
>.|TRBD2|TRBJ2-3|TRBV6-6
CASTYPSGGGTDTQYF
TGTGCCAGCACCTACCCCAGCGGGGGGGGAACAGATACGCAGTATTTT
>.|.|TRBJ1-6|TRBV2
CASSESGIDSPLHF
TGTGCCAGCTCGGAGTCGGGGATCGATTCACCCCTCCACTTT
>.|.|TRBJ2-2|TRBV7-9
CASSPLNTGELFF
TGTGCCAGCAGCCCACTGAACACCGGGGAGCTGTTTTTT
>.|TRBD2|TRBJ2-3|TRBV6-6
CASSYSAGYTDTQYF
TGTGCCAGCAGTTACTCAGCGGGGTACACAGATACGCAGTATTTT